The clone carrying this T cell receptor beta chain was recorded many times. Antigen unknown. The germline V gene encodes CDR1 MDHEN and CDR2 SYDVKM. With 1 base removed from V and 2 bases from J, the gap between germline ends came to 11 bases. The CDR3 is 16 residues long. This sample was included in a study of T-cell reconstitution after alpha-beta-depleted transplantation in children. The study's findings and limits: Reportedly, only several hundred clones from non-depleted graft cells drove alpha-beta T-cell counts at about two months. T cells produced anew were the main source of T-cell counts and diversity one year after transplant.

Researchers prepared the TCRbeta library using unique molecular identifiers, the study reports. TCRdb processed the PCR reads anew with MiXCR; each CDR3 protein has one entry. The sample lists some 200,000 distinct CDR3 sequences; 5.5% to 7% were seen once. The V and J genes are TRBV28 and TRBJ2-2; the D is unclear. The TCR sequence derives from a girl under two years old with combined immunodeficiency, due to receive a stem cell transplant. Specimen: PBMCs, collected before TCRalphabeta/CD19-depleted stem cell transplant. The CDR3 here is CASSLFVVTNTGELFF. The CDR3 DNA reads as TGTGCCAGCAGTTTATTCGTGGTGACAAACACCGGGGAGCTGTTTTTT.